These 27 T cell receptor beta chains came from one sample sequenced in a study of blood T cell repertoires in COVID-19. Assay: immunoSEQ multiplex PCR; the TCRdb copy retains only in-frame clones and omits some. The table has over 400,000 clones, about 88% seen once. The sequenced sample consisted of PBMCs or T cells enriched from blood (not recorded which). The receptors stem from a woman aged 55-69 years who had recovered from COVID-19.

The V gene is TRBV4-1, the J gene TRBJ2-4, with D possibly TRBD1 on 6 matching bases. Germline assignment: CDR1 MGHRA and CDR2 YSYEKL. V was cut by 2 bases and J by 0 bases, with 14 bases left in between. The CDR3 has 17 residues. The CDR3 nucleotides read TGCGCCAGCAGCCAAAACGCAGGGGACCTAGCCAAAAACATTCAGTACTTC. It codes for CASSQNAGDLAKNIQYF.

This sequence joins TRBV4-1 and TRBJ2-3; 8 nucleotides agree with TRBD2. The CDR3 consists of 15 residues. The ends lost 2 bases at V and 5 bases at J; junction bases unmatched: 6. The germline gives CDR1 MGHRA, CDR2 YSYEKL. The CDR3 sequence: CASSQLAGIGDTQYF. CDR3 DNA: TGCGCCAGCAGCCAATTAGCGGGGATTGGAGATACGCAGTATTTT.

V gene TRBV5-6 combines with J gene TRBJ1-6, with D tentatively TRBD1 (5 bases). The V gene lost 2 bases and the J gene lost 7 bases, with 16 bases spanning the gap. CDR1 and CDR2 (germline): SGHDT, YYEEEE. The length of the CDR3 is 16 residues. The CDR3 here is CASSLPSAGRNSPLHF. The DNA of the CDR3 is TGTGCCAGCAGCTTACCTTCCGCAGGGAGGAATTCACCCCTCCACTTT.

The rearrangement joins TRBV6-5 to TRBJ2-1, with 9 bases identical to TRBD2. CDR1 and CDR2 (germline): MNHEY, SVGAGI. This CDR3 comprises 15 residues. The J segment lost 4 bases and the V segment lost 0 bases, leaving 1 base of the junction unmatched. The CDR3 region is CASSYSTSGYNEQFF. The CDR3 region has the DNA TGTGCCAGCAGTTACTCGACTAGCGGTTACAATGAGCAGTTCTTC.

The V and J genes are TRBV5-5 and TRBJ1-4; D remains unclear. Looked up from germline, CDR1 is SGHKS and CDR2 is YYEKEE (reference sequence). The CDR3 has 15 residues. V lost 5 bases to trimming and J lost 5 bases, with 16 bases between them. The CDR3 sequence: CASSTGRSQNEKLFF. For the CDR3, the DNA is TGTGCCAGCAGTACGGGTCGGTCTCAGAATGAAAAACTGTTTTTT.

The chain carries TRBV10-2 and TRBJ1-5; D not resolved. In germline, CDR1 is WSHSY, CDR2 SAAADI. The CDR3 consists of 15 residues. Trimming left V 5 bases short and J 2 bases short, with 13 bases between. The chain's CDR3 is CASSFIWQGNQPQHF. CDR3 nucleotides: TGCGCCAGCAGTTTTATTTGGCAGGGCAATCAGCCCCAGCATTTT.

V usage is TRBV24-1 and J usage is TRBJ2-2; no reliable D call. CDR1 is KGHDR and CDR2 is SFDVKD in the germline V gene. Trimming took off 4 bases at V and 0 bases at J, with 11 bases between the two ends. The CDR3 has 16 amino acids. The CDR3 DNA sequence: TGTGCCACCAGTGACACCCGACACGCGAACACCGGGGAGCTGTTTTTT. Its protein product is CATSDTRHANTGELFF.

The rearrangement links TRBV6-4 to TRBJ1-5; 7 positions agree with TRBD1. This CDR3 contains 13 residues. CDR1 MRHNA and CDR2 SNTAGT come from the germline V gene. J gave up 5 bases and V 5 bases, and 3 bases lay outside the gene matches. CDR3 nucleotides: TGTGCCAGCAGTCTCGACAGGGATCAGCCCCAGCATTTT. Its protein is CASSLDRDQPQHF.

The V gene is TRBV3-1 (or the pseudogene TRBV3-2), the J gene TRBJ1-5; tentative D call: TRBD1 (5 bases). The CDR3 is 15 amino acids. The V end lost 1 base, the J end lost 1 base, and 8 bases lay between the germline ends. The germline CDR1 and CDR2 sequences are LGHDT and YNNKEL (reference sequence). CDR3 sequence: CASSQGQKSNQPQHF. The CDR3 DNA follows: TGTGCCAGCAGCCAAGGACAGAAAAGCAATCAGCCCCAGCATTTT.

For this clone: The same CDR3 also results from other DNA sequences found in this sample. The chain couples TRBV12-3 or TRBV12-4 to TRBJ1-2; D remains unclear. The CDR3 is made up of 13 amino acids. Trimming took off 3 bases at V and 2 bases at J, with 7 bases between the two ends. CDR3 sequence reads: CASSLNRNYGYTF. CDR3 coding DNA: TGTGCCAGCAGTTTGAACAGAAACTATGGCTACACCTTC.

The chain employs TRBV4-1 and TRBJ2-3; 9 bases are a match to TRBD2. CDR1 is MGHRA and CDR2 is YSYEKL in the germline V gene. The CDR3 is 17 residues long. The J segment lost 6 bases and the V segment lost 1 base, leaving 11 bases of the junction unmatched. The CDR3, as DNA: TGCGCCAGCAGCCAAGGTCCGAGTAGCGGGGGACATGATACGCAGTATTTT. Translation: CASSQGPSSGGHDTQYF.

The chain uses TRBV9 and TRBJ1-1, with 11 bases fitting TRBD1. There are 15 residues in the CDR3. The V and J ends lost 4 bases and 6 bases, in that order; junction bases with no gene match: 8. CDR1 is SGDLS, CDR2 YYNGEE, per germline. The CDR3 spells CASSLHGTGGAEAFF. CDR3 coding DNA: TGTGCCAGCAGCCTACATGGGACAGGGGGGGCTGAAGCTTTCTTT.

CDR3 residues: CASSPPTSGDNEQFF. The CDR3 DNA follows: TGTGCCAGCTCACCACCTACTTCGGGGGACAATGAGCAGTTCTTC. The gene calls are TRBV18 and TRBJ2-1; TRBD2 might be the D (6 bases). The germline CDR1 and CDR2 sequences are KGHSH and LQKENI. The CDR3 totals 15 residues. Trimming removed 0 bases from V and 5 bases from J, with 11 bases in between.

This chain links TRBV10-3 with TRBJ1-1; 8 bases agree with TRBD1. Germline V gives CDR1 ENHRY, CDR2 SYGVKD. V shed 7 bases and J 0 bases; nucleotides not matched to a gene: 4. The CDR3 has 14 residues. CDR3 DNA sequence: TGTGCCATCACTACAGGGGGAATGAACACTGAAGCTTTCTTT. It encodes CAITTGGMNTEAFF.

The chain couples TRBV3-1 (or the pseudogene TRBV3-2) to TRBJ2-7, with 7 bases lining up with TRBD1. CDR3 length equals 15 residues. CDR1 LGHDT and CDR2 YNNKEL come from the germline V gene (reference sequence). Trimming cost V 1 base and J 6 bases; bases outside gene matches: 9. Here the CDR3 reads CASSQGYRGTGEQYF. CDR3 DNA: TGTGCCAGCAGCCAAGGCTACAGGGGTACGGGCGAGCAGTACTTC.

This clone was seen more than once but under ten times. V is TRBV4-2 and J is TRBJ2-3; possible D gene TRBD2, 6 bases. V dropped 3 bases and J dropped 3 bases, with 19 bases sitting between them. The germline gives CDR1 LGHNA, CDR2 YNFKEQ. This CDR3 has 17 residues. DNA of the CDR3: TGTGCCAGCAGCCAGCCCCGGGACTCACCACGAACAGATACGCAGTATTTT. Amino acids: CASSQPRDSPRTDTQYF.

This clone was counted a few times. This chain uses TRBV28 with TRBJ1-2, with 7 nucleotides matching TRBD1. Trimming cost V 4 bases and J 0 bases; bases outside gene matches: 8. Germline values: CDR1 MDHEN, CDR2 SYDVKM. This CDR3 is 16 amino acids long. CDR3 nucleotides: TGTGCCAGCAGTTCTCCCGGACAGGCTACTAACTATGGCTACACCTTC. Its translation: CASSSPGQATNYGYTF.

The table lists this clone with a count of one. This chain uses TRBV18 with TRBJ2-3; TRBD2 might be the D (7 bases). This CDR3 contains 16 residues. The germline V gene encodes CDR1 KGHSH and CDR2 LQKENI. V lost 4 bases and J 2 bases, leaving 16 bases between the germline ends. The CDR3 region has the DNA TGTGCCAGCTCACAGATGGGAGGGGGTCCCACAGATACGCAGTATTTT. This sequence encodes CASSQMGGGPTDTQYF.

The CDR3 protein is CASSLERRGSPLHF. CDR3 DNA sequence: TGTGCCAGCAGCTTGGAGAGGAGAGGTTCACCCCTCCACTTT. This chain links TRBV5-6 with TRBJ1-6; no reliable D call. V lost 0 bases to trimming and J lost 9 bases, with 10 bases between them. The CDR3 length is 14 residues. Germline assignment: CDR1 SGHDT and CDR2 YYEEEE. The full variable domain, in which reference TRBV5-6 and TRBJ1-6 provide the parts outside the CDR3, is DAGVTQSPTHLIKTRGQQVTLRCSPKSGHDTVSWYQQALGQGPQFIFQYYEEEERQRGNFPDRFSGHQFPNYSSELNVNALLLGDSALYLCASSLERRGSPLHFGNGTRLTVT.

Turning to this clone: Additional DNA sequences in this sample encode the identical CDR3. The chain employs TRBV5-1 and TRBJ2-3; tentatively, D is TRBD2 (6 bases). Looked up from germline, CDR1 is SGHRS and CDR2 is YFSETQ. The CDR3 has 15 residues. The V end lost 0 bases, the J end lost 3 bases, and 11 bases lay between the germline ends. CDR3 nucleotide sequence: TGCGCCAGCAGCTTGGGGGCAGGGAGGACAGATACGCAGTATTTT. It translates to CASSLGAGRTDTQYF.

This chain links TRBV3-1 (or the pseudogene TRBV3-2) with TRBJ2-2; D call uncertain. Trimming cost V 0 bases and J 2 bases, with 4 bases left between them. Germline V gene sequence: CDR1 LGHDT, CDR2 YNNKEL (reference sequence). The CDR3 extends over 14 amino acids. This CDR3 reads CASSQDVNTGELFF. The CDR3 nucleotides read TGTGCCAGCAGCCAAGACGTTAACACCGGGGAGCTGTTTTTT.

The chain employs TRBV11-2 and TRBJ2-7, with D tentatively TRBD1 (6 bases). Germline V gene lookup returns CDR1 SGHAT and CDR2 FQNNGV. CDR3 length: 14 residues. Trimming stripped 5 bases from V and 3 bases from J, with 14 bases between. The CDR3 nucleotides read TGTGCCAGCAGCGAGCCGGGACACCTCTACGAGCAGTACGTC. Translating gives CASSEPGHLYEQYV.

A note on this clone: Other DNA sequences in this specimen translate into the identical CDR3. The V and J genes are TRBV7-9 and TRBJ2-3; D is undetermined. Trimming shortened V by 1 base and J by 4 bases, and 6 bases separated the two germline ends. Germline CDR1 reads SEHNR; CDR2 reads FQNEAQ (reference sequence). This CDR3 region has 13 residues. Here the CDR3 reads CASSLVGPDTQYF. CDR3 bases: TGTGCCAGCAGCTTAGTTGGCCCAGATACGCAGTATTTT.

This chain links TRBV28 with TRBJ1-3; tentative D call: TRBD1 (5 bases). There are 15 residues in the CDR3. The ends were cut back, 4 bases at V and 5 bases at J, with 15 bases in the middle. Germline V gene lookup returns CDR1 MDHEN and CDR2 SYDVKM. The DNA of the CDR3 is TGTGCCAGCAGTTGGTGGAGGGACGGACGAAACACCATATATTTT. It codes for CASSWWRDGRNTIYF. Variable domain in full (rest from reference TRBV28 and TRBJ1-3): DVKVTQSSRYLVKRTGEKVFLECVQDMDHENMFWYRQDPGLGLRLIYFSYDVKMKEKGDIPEGYSVSREKKERFSLILESASTNQTSMYLCASSWWRDGRNTIYFGEGSWLTVV.

The chain joins TRBV6-5 to TRBJ2-7; 7 bases are a match to TRBD2. The CDR3 extends over 13 amino acids. Per germline, CDR1 MNHEY and CDR2 SVGAGI. For the CDR3, the DNA is TGTGTCCGGGGAGCGGGGTTTACCTACGAGCAGTACGTC. Translated: CVRGAGFTYEQYV.

CDR3 residues: CATSGRGGALTNEQFF. CDR3 DNA sequence: TGTGCCACCAGTGGCCGCGGGGGGGCTTTAACCAATGAGCAGTTCTTC. V and J are TRBV24-1 and TRBJ2-1; 9 bases line up with TRBD2. V shed 5 bases, J shed 6 bases, and the junction held 10 bases outside the gene matches. Germline-derived CDR1 and CDR2 are KGHDR and SFDVKD. The CDR3 spans 16 residues.

This clone was found a few times. The chain uses TRBV27 and TRBJ1-4; D is possibly TRBD1 (6 bases). Trimming cost V 4 bases and J 7 bases, with 16 bases left between them. The CDR3 is made up of 15 amino acids. The germline gives CDR1 MNHEY, CDR2 SMNVEV (reference sequence). The CDR3 DNA reads as TGTGCCAGCAGTTCGCTACAGGGCGTCGGTGAAAAACTGTTTTTT. It yields the protein CASSSLQGVGEKLFF.